Following are 17 T cell receptor beta chains from one sample sequenced in a study of beta chain features in type 1 diabetes. Since all of the isolated RNA was reverse transcribed, expressed TCRB transcripts were what got sequenced. Produced via immunoSEQ multiplex PCR; TCRdb's table is partial and in-frame only. This sample carries 300,000 to 350,000 clones, 8% of them seen once, and the ten largest clones take more than 0.4%. Source material: central memory CD4+ T cells from blood. The receptors stem from a woman between 18 and 30 years old in good health.

This clone was detected only a few times. One junction end does not reproduce the germline sequence, and a read error may be involved. The V call is TRBV5-4, the J call TRBJ1-2; the match to TRBD1 covers 7 bases. The CDR3 extends over 14 amino acids. The germline gives CDR1 SGHNT, CDR2 YYREEE (reference sequence). The CDR3 DNA reads as TGCGCCAGCAGCCAAGATGACAGGGCTTATGGCTACACCTTC. Protein product: CASSQDDRAYGYTF.

V is TRBV5-1 and J is TRBJ1-1; 9 bases align to TRBD1. The CDR3 contains 15 residues. V was clipped by 2 bases and J by 7 bases; unmatched bases: 9. Per the germline V gene, CDR1 is SGHRS and CDR2 is YFSETQ. This CDR3 is CASSLNDGTGIEAFF. Here the CDR3 DNA reads TGCGCCAGCAGCTTAAATGACGGGACAGGGATTGAAGCTTTCTTT.

The V and J genes are TRBV2 and TRBJ2-3; 8 bases line up with TRBD1. V lost 8 bases and J lost 0; bases outside the gene matches: 10. The CDR3 has 16 residues. The germline V gene has CDR1 SNHLY and CDR2 FYNNEI. The CDR3 loop is CASPRTGRSSTDTQYF. The DNA of the CDR3 is TGTGCCAGCCCCCGGACAGGGAGGTCTAGCACAGATACGCAGTATTTT.

The chain links TRBV19 to TRBJ1-1; TRBD1 might be the D (6 bases). The CDR3 is 13 amino acids. CDR1 is LNHDA, CDR2 SQIVND, per germline (reference sequence). With 3 bases removed from V and 2 bases from J, the gap between germline ends came to 7 bases. The CDR3 region is CASSMGANTEAFF. The CDR3 DNA reads TGTGCCAGTAGTATGGGGGCAAACACTGAAGCTTTCTTT.

This clone was counted ten times or more. V gene TRBV6-1 combines with J gene TRBJ1-1; D remains ambiguous. CDR3 length equals 13 residues. Germline V gene data show CDR1 as MNHNS and CDR2 as SASEGT. Trimming pared 2 bases from V and 3 bases from J, leaving 7 bases between. CDR3 coding DNA: TGTGCCAGCAGTGAACCCGGGTACACTGAAGCTTTCTTT. Amino acid sequence: CASSEPGYTEAFF.

With regard to this clone: This may be a read error, as it is one base from a much larger clone. The V and J genes are TRBV10-3 and TRBJ2-6, with D unresolved. This CDR3 spans 18 amino acids. V lost 0 bases and J lost 4, with 16 bases in between. Germline V gene data show CDR1 as ENHRY and CDR2 as SYGVKD. CDR3 nucleotides: TGTGCCATCAGTGAGTCGGCGGTATTCCTCTCAGGGGCCAACGTCCTGACTTTC. This translates into CAISESAVFLSGANVLTF.

This chain uses TRBV10-3 with TRBJ2-7; 7 bases are shared with TRBD2. The CDR3 covers 12 residues. Germline V gene lookup returns CDR1 ENHRY and CDR2 SYGVKD. V gave up 3 bases and J gave up 6 bases; unmatched junction bases: 2. DNA for the CDR3: TGTGCCATCAGTGACGGGGAGGGCGAGCAGTACTTC. Its protein product is CAISDGEGEQYF.

This clone was counted many times. V is TRBV18 and J is TRBJ2-1; TRBD2 matches at 8 bases. Germline V gene data show CDR1 as KGHSH and CDR2 as LQKENI. The CDR3 consists of 15 residues. After removal of 4 bases from V and 7 bases from J, the junction contained 9 bases not matched to a gene. The CDR3 sequence is CASSRFSGGQNEQFF. The CDR3 DNA reads TGTGCCAGCTCACGATTCTCGGGGGGGCAGAATGAGCAGTTCTTC.

This clone has a handful of counts. The rearrangement uses TRBV29-1 and TRBJ2-1; D possibly corresponds to TRBD2 (6 bases). CDR1 SQVTM and CDR2 ANQGSEA come from the germline V gene. The CDR3 has 16 amino acids. V was shortened by 3 bases and J by 9 bases, with 24 bases between the two germline ends. CDR3 nucleotides: TGCAGCGTTGACGATAAACGGACTAATCGTCGTAGTGAGCAGTTCTTC. Its protein product is CSVDDKRTNRRSEQFF.

J is TRBJ2-7 and V is TRBV6-5; D gene unclear. The CDR3 has 13 amino acids. V shed 0 bases and J shed 3 bases, with 6 bases lying between them. Germline V gene sequence: CDR1 MNHEY, CDR2 SVGAGI. The CDR3 nucleotides read TGTGCCAGCAGTTACTCACCCGACTACGAGCAGTACTTC. Its protein product is CASSYSPDYEQYF.

This clone was seen at least ten times. The V and J genes are TRBV14 and TRBJ2-4, with D maybe TRBD2 (6 bases). The germline V gene has CDR1 SGHDN and CDR2 FVKESK. The CDR3 loop spans 14 amino acids. V was pared by 2 bases and J by 5 bases, with 10 bases between. In nucleotides, the CDR3 is TGTGCCAGCAGCCAAAGGAGGGGTGAAAACATTCAGTACTTC. Its protein is CASSQRRGENIQYF.

This clone appeared many times. The chain employs TRBV4-3 and TRBJ1-1, with 9 nucleotides matching TRBD1. CDR1 and CDR2 (germline): LGHNA, YSLEER. Losses at the gene ends were 0 bases for V and 14 bases for J; bases not matched to a gene: 7. The CDR3 consists of 13 residues. CDR3 residues: CASSQDRGQGSFF. The CDR3 coding sequence is TGCGCCAGCAGCCAAGATCGGGGACAGGGTAGCTTCTTT.

This clone appeared a few times. The gene calls are TRBV6-1 and TRBJ2-3; D might be TRBD2 (5 bases). The CDR3 extends over 17 amino acids. Germline V gene data show CDR1 as MNHNS and CDR2 as SASEGT. Trimming removed 3 bases from V and 6 bases from J, with 22 bases in between. CDR3 bases: TGTGCCAGCAGTGATCCTGGACTGCTTCCGCTCCTCGATACGCAGTATTTT. It translates to CASSDPGLLPLLDTQYF.

This clone was counted many times. This rearrangement joins TRBV4-2 to TRBJ2-3; 7 bases match TRBD2. The ends lost 5 bases at V and 4 bases at J; junction bases unmatched: 12. Germline values: CDR1 LGHNA, CDR2 YNFKEQ. The CDR3 loop spans 16 amino acids. As DNA, the CDR3 is TGTGCCAGCAGCTCCAATCCTAGCGGACCTCCAGATACGCAGTATTTT. Translating gives CASSSNPSGPPDTQYF.

The chain has TRBV10-3 and TRBJ2-5; 7 bases are shared with TRBD2. The germline V gene has CDR1 ENHRY and CDR2 SYGVKD. The CDR3 is made up of 13 amino acids. Unmatched junction bases numbered 7, after V lost 5 bases and J lost 7 bases. The CDR3 region is CAISKEGRGTQYF. CDR3 DNA sequence: TGTGCCATCAGTAAAGAAGGGAGGGGGACCCAGTACTTC.

This clone was found many times. Other nucleotide sequences from this sample produce the same CDR3. The chain joins TRBV10-3 to TRBJ1-2, with a possible D match to TRBD1 (5 bases). Germline CDR1 ENHRY, CDR2 SYGVKD. V was clipped by 4 bases and J by 2 bases, with 11 bases between them. The CDR3 contains 14 residues. The DNA for the CDR3 is TGTGCCATCAGTGCCGGGGGGGGAAACTATGGCTACACCTTC. Translated: CAISAGGGNYGYTF.

The chain recombines TRBV7-2 with TRBJ2-1; TRBD2 matches at 11 bases. CDR3 length equals 19 residues. Looked up from germline, CDR1 is SGHTA and CDR2 is FQGNSA. V lost 5 bases to trimming and J lost 3 bases; unmatched junction nucleotides: 15. Written as DNA, the CDR3 is TGTGCCAGCAGCAGAACGGGGACTAGCGGACACTACCGCTACAATGAGCAGTTCTTC. Translated: CASSRTGTSGHYRYNEQFF.